Listed below are T cell receptor beta chains from one sample, sequenced in a study of blood T cell repertoires in COVID-19. TCRdb keeps only in-frame clones here, not all; method: immunoSEQ multiplex PCR. The sample yields roughly 110,000 clones, roughly 85% seen once. Sequenced: peripheral blood. The receptors originated from a human donor in a cohort sampled during active COVID-19. Both conserved end residues are part of each CDR3. The D gene is left open where the match is weak. Clone size is given for some rows only: seen once, a few or many times, or a class if the clone is expanded.

CDR3 protein: CASSQLPKGRGGSPLHF; CDR3 DNA: TGTGCCAGCAGCCAACTCCCTAAGGGAAGGGGTGGATCACCCCTCCACTTT; D gene: .; V gene: TRBV3-1/TRBV3-2; clone size: .; J gene: TRBJ1-6
CDR3 protein: CASSQDWARALAKNIQYF; CDR3 DNA: TGTGCCAGCAGCCAAGATTGGGCCAGGGCCTTAGCCAAAAACATTCAGTACTTC; D gene: .; V gene: TRBV3-1/TRBV3-2; clone size: .; J gene: TRBJ2-4
CDR3 protein: CASSITGGSGYTF; CDR3 DNA: TGTGCCAGCAGCATTACAGGGGGCAGTGGCTACACCTTC; D gene: TRBD1; V gene: TRBV7-2; clone size: .; J gene: TRBJ1-2
CDR3 protein: CSVASGNEQYF; CDR3 DNA: TGCAGCGTTGCATCGGGGAACGAGCAGTACTTC; D gene: .; V gene: TRBV29-1; clone size: .; J gene: TRBJ2-7
CDR3 protein: CASSLGDRVTDTQYF; CDR3 DNA: TGCGCCAGCAGCCTAGGGGACAGGGTAACAGATACGCAGTATTTT; D gene: TRBD1; V gene: TRBV5-1; clone size: .; J gene: TRBJ2-3
CDR3 protein: CASSQLRDMPQHF; CDR3 DNA: TGCGCCAGCAGCCAGCTTCGGGATATGCCCCAGCATTTT; D gene: .; V gene: TRBV4-1; clone size: few; J gene: TRBJ1-5
CDR3 protein: CATMVAGRDTQYF; CDR3 DNA: TGTGCCACCATGGTCGCCGGGAGAGATACGCAGTATTTT; D gene: .; V gene: TRBV24-1; clone size: .; J gene: TRBJ2-3
CDR3 protein: CASSESGLGTDTQYF; CDR3 DNA: TGTGCCAGCAGTGAGTCGGGGTTGGGCACAGATACGCAGTATTTT; D gene: .; V gene: TRBV6-4; clone size: .; J gene: TRBJ2-3
CDR3 protein: CASSLGTGNTEAFF; CDR3 DNA: TGTGCCAGCAGCCTCGGTACAGGAAACACTGAAGCTTTCTTT; D gene: .; V gene: TRBV3-1/TRBV3-2; clone size: .; J gene: TRBJ1-1
CDR3 protein: CASSVVVIPSYEQYF; CDR3 DNA: TGTGCCAGCAGCGTAGTAGTAATTCCCTCCTACGAGCAGTACTTC; D gene: .; V gene: TRBV9; clone size: .; J gene: TRBJ2-7
CDR3 protein: CASSQEWGSPLHF; CDR3 DNA: TGTGCCAGCAGCCAAGAGTGGGGCTCACCCCTCCACTTT; D gene: .; V gene: TRBV14; clone size: .; J gene: TRBJ1-6
CDR3 protein: CASSFGQGIGEQFF; CDR3 DNA: TGTGCCAGCAGCTTTGGACAGGGAATCGGTGAGCAGTTCTTC; D gene: TRBD1; V gene: TRBV7-9; clone size: few; J gene: TRBJ2-1
CDR3 protein: CASSHAAGGHNEQFF; CDR3 DNA: TGTGCCAGCAGCCATGCAGCGGGGGGACACAATGAGCAGTTCTTC; D gene: TRBD2; V gene: TRBV3-1/TRBV3-2; clone size: .; J gene: TRBJ2-1
CDR3 protein: CASRMTGAQETQYF; CDR3 DNA: TGTGCCAGCAGAATGACAGGGGCCCAAGAGACCCAGTACTTC; D gene: TRBD1; V gene: TRBV28; clone size: .; J gene: TRBJ2-5
CDR3 protein: CASSGQGKNTEAFF; CDR3 DNA: TGTGCCAGTAGTGGACAGGGGAAAAACACTGAAGCTTTCTTT; D gene: TRBD1; V gene: TRBV19; clone size: .; J gene: TRBJ1-1
CDR3 protein: CASSVDSTEAFF; CDR3 DNA: TGTGCCAGCAGCGTGGACAGCACTGAAGCTTTCTTT; D gene: .; V gene: TRBV7-9; clone size: .; J gene: TRBJ1-1
CDR3 protein: CASSVTTSGGETQYF; CDR3 DNA: TGTGCCAGCAGCGTTACGACTAGCGGGGGGGAGACCCAGTACTTC; D gene: TRBD2; V gene: TRBV9; clone size: .; J gene: TRBJ2-5
CDR3 protein: CASSLTISGGPTDTQYF; CDR3 DNA: TGTGCCAGCAGCCTAACCATTTCGGGGGGCCCAACAGATACGCAGTATTTT; D gene: .; V gene: TRBV3-1/TRBV3-2; clone size: .; J gene: TRBJ2-3
CDR3 protein: CASSVGESPLHF; CDR3 DNA: TGTGCCAGCAGTGTAGGGGAATCACCCCTCCACTTT; D gene: .; V gene: TRBV2; clone size: .; J gene: TRBJ1-6
CDR3 protein: CASSLNRGPDQPQHF; CDR3 DNA: TGTGCCAGCAGCCTCAACAGGGGGCCGGATCAGCCCCAGCATTTT; D gene: .; V gene: TRBV21-1; clone size: .; J gene: TRBJ1-5
CDR3 protein: CASSQGEGGLTEAFF; CDR3 DNA: TGTGCCAGCAGCCAAGGGGAAGGGGGCTTGACTGAAGCTTTCTTT; D gene: TRBD1; V gene: TRBV3-1/TRBV3-2; clone size: .; J gene: TRBJ1-1
CDR3 protein: CASSTPGDTGELFF; CDR3 DNA: TGTGCCAGTAGCACCCCAGGGGACACCGGGGAGCTGTTTTTT; D gene: .; V gene: TRBV19; clone size: .; J gene: TRBJ2-2
CDR3 protein: CASSSWTGGLFGANVLTF; CDR3 DNA: TGTGCCAGTAGTTCTTGGACAGGAGGGCTTTTCGGGGCCAACGTCCTGACTTTC; D gene: .; V gene: TRBV19; clone size: .; J gene: TRBJ2-6
CDR3 protein: CSVRTSGETDTQYF; CDR3 DNA: TGCAGCGTTCGGACTAGCGGGGAAACAGATACGCAGTATTTT; D gene: TRBD2; V gene: TRBV29-1; clone size: .; J gene: TRBJ2-3
CDR3 protein: CASSYGQGDQPQHF; CDR3 DNA: TGTGCCAGCAGTTACGGGCAGGGCGATCAGCCCCAGCATTTT; D gene: .; V gene: TRBV6-5; clone size: .; J gene: TRBJ1-5
CDR3 protein: CASSLQGSTYNSPLHF; CDR3 DNA: TGCGCCAGCAGCTTACAGGGGTCGACCTATAATTCACCCCTCCACTTT; D gene: TRBD1; V gene: TRBV5-1; clone size: .; J gene: TRBJ1-6
CDR3 protein: CASSPLGQGNNSPLHF; CDR3 DNA: TGTGCCAGCTCACCACTTGGACAGGGCAATAATTCACCCCTCCACTTT; D gene: TRBD1; V gene: TRBV18; clone size: .; J gene: TRBJ1-6
CDR3 protein: CASSKDRGAGELFF; CDR3 DNA: TGCGCCAGCAGCAAGGACAGGGGGGCCGGGGAGCTGTTTTTT; D gene: TRBD1; V gene: TRBV5-1; clone size: .; J gene: TRBJ2-2
CDR3 protein: CASSLTSGVDTEAFF; CDR3 DNA: TGTGCCAGCAGCTTAACATCAGGGGTTGACACTGAAGCTTTCTTT; D gene: .; V gene: TRBV7-3; clone size: .; J gene: TRBJ1-1
CDR3 protein: CASRAPGYEQFF; CDR3 DNA: TGTGCCAGCAGGGCTCCAGGGTATGAGCAGTTCTTC; D gene: .; V gene: TRBV3-1/TRBV3-2; clone size: .; J gene: TRBJ2-1
CDR3 protein: CATSPPGGHNEQFF; CDR3 DNA: TGTGCCACCAGTCCCCCCGGGGGGCACAATGAGCAGTTCTTC; D gene: .; V gene: TRBV24-1; clone size: .; J gene: TRBJ2-1
CDR3 protein: CASSQARLAGGTDTQYF; CDR3 DNA: TGCGCCAGCAGCCAAGCTAGACTAGCGGGGGGCACAGATACGCAGTATTTT; D gene: TRBD2; V gene: TRBV4-3; clone size: .; J gene: TRBJ2-3
CDR3 protein: CASRFGQPSKYEQYF; CDR3 DNA: TGTGCAAGTCGCTTTGGACAACCTAGTAAGTACGAGCAGTACTTC; D gene: .; V gene: TRBV12-2; clone size: few; J gene: TRBJ2-7
CDR3 protein: CASQGSGELFF; CDR3 DNA: TGTGCCAGCCAGGGGTCCGGGGAGCTGTTTTTT; D gene: .; V gene: TRBV28; clone size: .; J gene: TRBJ2-2